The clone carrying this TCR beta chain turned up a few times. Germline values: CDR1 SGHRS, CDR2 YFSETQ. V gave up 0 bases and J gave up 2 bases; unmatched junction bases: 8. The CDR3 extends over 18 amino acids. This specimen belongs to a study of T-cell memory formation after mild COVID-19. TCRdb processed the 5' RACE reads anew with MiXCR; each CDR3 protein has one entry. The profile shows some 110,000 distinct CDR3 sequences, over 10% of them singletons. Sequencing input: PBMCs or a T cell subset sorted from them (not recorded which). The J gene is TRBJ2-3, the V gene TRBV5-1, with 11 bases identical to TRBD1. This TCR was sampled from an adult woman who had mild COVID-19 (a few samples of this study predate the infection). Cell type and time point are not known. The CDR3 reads CASSLATDRGLYTDTQYF. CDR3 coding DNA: TGCGCCAGCAGCTTGGCCACGGACAGGGGGCTTTACACAGATACGCAGTATTTT.